The TCR beta chain described here comes from a study of post-analysis software for immune sequencing data. The library was made from cDNA and included unique molecular identifiers. TCRdb reprocessed the PCR reads with MiXCR, giving one entry per CDR3 protein. The data show roughly 540,000 distinct CDR3 sequences, 34% seen once. This CDR3 contains 15 residues. V lost 0 bases and J 1 base, leaving 8 bases between the germline ends. In germline, CDR1 is SGHRS, CDR2 YFSETQ. To note about this clonotype: Antigen specificity is unknown.

Whole-study findings and limits: About five TRBV segments were more frequent in patients than controls; TRBV5-6, TRBV5-1 and TRBV20-1 belonged to this group. Controls showed significantly higher normalized Chao1 diversity than did multiple sclerosis patients.

J is TRBJ2-1 and V is TRBV5-1; D is perhaps TRBD2 (5 bases). The receptor's source is a girl between 2 and 17 years old with multiple sclerosis. The sequencing input was blood. CDR3 protein: CASSLGRRSYNEQFF. The CDR3 DNA follows: TGCGCCAGCAGCTTGGGGAGGCGATCCTACAATGAGCAGTTCTTC.